The 23 T cell receptor beta chains in this list originate from one sample, sequenced in a study of cytomegalovirus exposure and HLA in healthy donors. Both 60 Vbeta primers and 13 Jbeta primers went into the PCR. The protocol was immunoSEQ multiplex PCR, while the TCRdb copy is restricted to in-frame clones and leaves out a portion. This sample lists roughly 80,000 clones; its ten largest clones have around 0.6%. Sequenced: PBMCs. These receptor sequences come from a man in his forties or fifties in good health and CMV-seronegative.

The chain employs TRBV10-1 and TRBJ2-1, with 11 bases fitting TRBD2. Germline assignment: CDR1 WNHNN and CDR2 SYGVQD (reference sequence). Trimming cost V 3 bases and J 6 bases; bases outside gene matches: 13. The CDR3 runs to 18 residues. CDR3 in DNA: TGCGCCAGCAGTGACCCTACCCCCGCTAGCGGGGGGCCCAATGAGCAGTTCTTC. Its translation is CASSDPTPASGGPNEQFF.

This chain links TRBV10-3 with TRBJ2-3; 11 nucleotides match TRBD2. The CDR3 covers 16 residues. Germline trimming cut 6 bases from V and 2 bases from J; bases unmatched to any gene: 7. Germline V lookup: CDR1 ENHRY, CDR2 SYGVKD. The CDR3 protein is CAIRDLAGGLTDTQYF. In DNA, the CDR3 is TGTGCCATCAGGGACCTAGCGGGGGGCCTCACAGATACGCAGTATTTT.

The rearrangement links TRBV7-9 to TRBJ2-7; 8 nucleotides match TRBD1. CDR3 length: 16 amino acids. The germline V gene has CDR1 SEHNR and CDR2 FQNEAQ (reference sequence). Unmatched junction bases numbered 7, after V lost 0 bases and J lost 3 bases. CDR3 residues: CASSLARRDRSYEQYF. The CDR3 region has the DNA TGTGCCAGCAGCTTAGCTCGCAGGGACAGGAGCTACGAGCAGTACTTC.

This chain joins TRBV9 and TRBJ2-1; 10 bases are a match to TRBD2. Per germline, CDR1 SGDLS and CDR2 YYNGEE. The CDR3 length is 13 residues. The ends lost 4 bases at V and 10 bases at J; junction bases unmatched: 5. The CDR3 coding sequence is TGTGCCAGCAGCATAACTAGCGGGGCGGAGCAGTTCTTC. It encodes CASSITSGAEQFF.

J is TRBJ1-1 and V is TRBV4-1; TRBD1 might be the D (6 bases). V gave up 4 bases and J gave up 5 bases, with 14 bases separating them. The CDR3 is 14 amino acids. The germline gives CDR1 MGHRA, CDR2 YSYEKL. The DNA of the CDR3 is TGCGCCAGCAGCCGAACCGAGGGGGGGACTGAAGCTTTCTTT. It encodes CASSRTEGGTEAFF.

CDR3 protein: CASSPDRGVVAFF. In nucleotides, the CDR3 is TGTGCCAGCTCACCTGACAGGGGTGTGGTAGCTTTCTTT. V and J are TRBV18 and TRBJ1-1, with TRBD1 matching over 8 bases. CDR1 and CDR2 from the germline V gene are KGHSH and LQKENI. The CDR3 loop spans 13 amino acids. Germline trimming cut 3 bases from V and 10 bases from J; bases unmatched to any gene: 7.

The chain carries TRBV14 and TRBJ2-7, with 8 bases lining up with TRBD1. Germline trimming cut 0 bases from V and 4 bases from J; bases unmatched to any gene: 14. The germline gives CDR1 SGHDN, CDR2 FVKESK. The CDR3 sequence is 18 residues long. The CDR3 spells CASSQEWDVRQGAYEQYF. The CDR3 nucleotides read TGTGCCAGCAGCCAAGAGTGGGATGTGAGGCAGGGGGCATACGAGCAGTACTTC.

The V gene is TRBV28, the J gene TRBJ1-2, with D possibly being TRBD1 (5 bases). The CDR3 loop spans 17 amino acids. The germline gives CDR1 MDHEN, CDR2 SYDVKM. Trimming stripped 8 bases from V and 3 bases from J, with 25 bases between. Written as DNA, the CDR3 is TGTGCCAGCGAGGCGGACAAGACGTCTAAACTACACTATGGCTACACCTTC. The encoded protein is CASEADKTSKLHYGYTF.

This sequence joins TRBV10-3 and TRBJ1-4, with 7 bases fitting TRBD1. J was trimmed by 4 bases and V by 2 bases; bases with no gene match: 7. In germline, CDR1 is ENHRY, CDR2 SYGVKD. This CDR3 region has 16 residues. DNA of the CDR3: TGTGCCATCAGTGAGGGCAGGGGGGTTATTAATGAAAAACTGTTTTTT. This encodes CAISEGRGVINEKLFF.

This chain joins TRBV9 and TRBJ2-1, with TRBD1 identical over 8 bases. Germline CDR1 reads SGDLS; CDR2 reads YYNGEE. The V gene end was trimmed by 0 bases and the J gene end by 4 bases; junction bases not matched to a gene: 6. CDR3 size: 16 residues. The CDR3 DNA sequence: TGTGCCAGCAGCGTAGTGGGGACAGGAGTATACAATGAGCAGTTCTTC. It is translated as CASSVVGTGVYNEQFF.

The rearrangement joins TRBV7-9 to TRBJ2-7; D uncertain. CDR1 is SEHNR, CDR2 FQNEAQ, per germline (reference sequence). This CDR3 spans 14 amino acids. The V gene lost 2 bases and the J gene lost 6 bases, with 14 bases spanning the gap. DNA of the CDR3: TGTGCCAGCAGCTTAAAGACACCTCGCCTCGAGCAGTACTTC. It codes for CASSLKTPRLEQYF.

The V call is TRBV12-5, the J call TRBJ1-1, with 10 bases aligning to TRBD1. Germline lookup yields CDR1 LGHNT and CDR2 FRNRAP. CDR3 length: 17 amino acids. V was pared by 6 bases and J by 2 bases, with 12 bases of the junction left unmatched. The CDR3 protein is CASGPTGTGAINTEAFF. CDR3 bases: TGTGCTAGTGGCCCTACCGGGACAGGGGCTATTAACACTGAAGCTTTCTTT.

The rearrangement uses TRBV7-2 and TRBJ1-3; 9 nucleotides match TRBD1. Germline V gene lookup returns CDR1 SGHTA and CDR2 FQGNSA. The CDR3 sequence is 16 residues long. V dropped 2 bases and J dropped 1; count of bases not matched to a gene: 3. The chain's CDR3 is CASSLTGQGSGNTIYF. The CDR3 DNA sequence: TGTGCCAGCAGCTTAACGGGACAGGGATCTGGAAACACCATATATTTT.

With respect to this clone: The junction and the germline gene differ at one end; a read error may be behind it. The chain couples TRBV5-1 to TRBJ1-6, with a weak D call TRBD1 (6 bases). This CDR3 region has 13 residues. From germline, CDR1 is SGHRS and CDR2 YFSETQ. The CDR3 sequence: CASSLDQGRAQYF. For the CDR3, the DNA is TGCGCCAGCAGCTTGGATCAGGGGCGCGCCCAATACTTT.

The chain combines TRBV28 with TRBJ1-6, with 11 bases identical to TRBD1. Unmatched junction bases numbered 2, after V lost 4 bases and J lost 9 bases. The CDR3 is made up of 14 amino acids. In germline, CDR1 is MDHEN, CDR2 SYDVKM. As DNA, the CDR3 is TGTGCCAGCAGTTGGGGACAGGGGGTTTCACCCCTCCACTTT. It codes for CASSWGQGVSPLHF.

This chain uses TRBV18 with TRBJ1-1; TRBD1 matches 7 bases. V lost 4 bases and J lost 4; bases outside the gene matches: 6. The CDR3 is 14 residues long. CDR1 KGHSH and CDR2 LQKENI come from the germline V gene. The CDR3 nucleotides are TGTGCCAGCTCACGACCGGGACAGATCACTGAAGCTTTCTTT. Its protein product is CASSRPGQITEAFF.

The chain employs TRBV4-3 and TRBJ1-1; weak D call: TRBD1 (5 bases). V lost 8 bases and J lost 3, with 13 bases in between. Germline assignment: CDR1 LGHNA and CDR2 YSLEER. This CDR3 comprises 13 residues. CDR3: CASGDYRDTEAFF. DNA for the CDR3: TGCGCCAGCGGGGACTACCGAGACACTGAAGCTTTCTTT.

The chain joins TRBV4-1 to TRBJ2-1; 12 nucleotides agree with TRBD2. The CDR3 is 18 amino acids. Germline loops: CDR1 MGHRA, CDR2 YSYEKL. The V segment lost 1 base and the J segment 5 bases; nucleotides outside the gene matches: 9. The CDR3 DNA reads as TGCGCCAGCAGCCAAGGCAAATTGGGACTAGCGGGTAACAATGAGCAGTTCTTC. Residues: CASSQGKLGLAGNNEQFF.

This chain joins TRBV19 and TRBJ1-3; D gene unclear. The CDR3 spans 17 residues. CDR1 and CDR2 from the germline V gene are LNHDA and SQIVND (reference sequence). V gave up 3 bases and J gave up 0 bases, with 15 bases separating them. CDR3 in amino acids: CASSIPGGSLSGNTIYF. CDR3 nucleotide sequence: TGTGCCAGTAGTATCCCCGGCGGGAGCCTCTCTGGAAACACCATATATTTT. Supplemented by reference TRBV19 and TRBJ1-3, the full variable domain reads DGGITQSPKYLFRKEGQNVTLSCEQNLNHDAMYWYRQDPGQGLRLIYYSQIVNDFQKGDIAEGYSVSREKKESFPLTVTSAQKNPTAFYLCASSIPGGSLSGNTIYFGEGSWLTVV.

The chain combines TRBV5-1 with TRBJ2-3, with 12 bases identical to TRBD2. The CDR3 extends over 16 amino acids. Germline lookup yields CDR1 SGHRS and CDR2 YFSETQ. Germline trimming cut 0 bases from V and 4 bases from J; bases unmatched to any gene: 3. In nucleotides, the CDR3 is TGCGCCAGCAGCTTGGTTCTAGCGGGGGGGGCAGATACGCAGTATTTT. This gives the protein CASSLVLAGGADTQYF.

The chain carries TRBV13 and TRBJ2-5; no firm D call. V lost 7 bases, J lost 5 bases, and 11 bases lay in between. Germline CDR1 reads PRHDT; CDR2 reads FYEKMQ (reference sequence). The CDR3 totals 12 residues. CDR3 bases: TGTGCCAGCAACCGAGGAAGGGAGACCCAGTACTTC. It yields the protein CASNRGRETQYF.

For the CDR3, the DNA is TGTGCCAGCAGCCCGGGACAGGTGGGCGGGGAGCAGTACTTC. This translates into CASSPGQVGGEQYF. The chain recombines TRBV7-9 with TRBJ2-7; 8 bases agree with TRBD1. The CDR3 spans 14 residues. J lost 7 bases, V lost 5 bases, and 10 bases had no gene match. CDR1 is SEHNR and CDR2 is FQNEAQ in the germline V gene (reference sequence).

This sequence joins TRBV30 and TRBJ2-5; 9 bases line up with TRBD2. Germline CDR1 is GTSNPN and CDR2 is SVGIG (reference sequence). V shed 1 base, J shed 14 bases, and the junction held 14 bases outside the gene matches. The CDR3 runs 14 residues. The CDR3 DNA is TGTGCCTGGAGTGAGTGGGGGAAGCGGGGGGCCGGCTACTTC. Its translation is CAWSEWGKRGAGYF.